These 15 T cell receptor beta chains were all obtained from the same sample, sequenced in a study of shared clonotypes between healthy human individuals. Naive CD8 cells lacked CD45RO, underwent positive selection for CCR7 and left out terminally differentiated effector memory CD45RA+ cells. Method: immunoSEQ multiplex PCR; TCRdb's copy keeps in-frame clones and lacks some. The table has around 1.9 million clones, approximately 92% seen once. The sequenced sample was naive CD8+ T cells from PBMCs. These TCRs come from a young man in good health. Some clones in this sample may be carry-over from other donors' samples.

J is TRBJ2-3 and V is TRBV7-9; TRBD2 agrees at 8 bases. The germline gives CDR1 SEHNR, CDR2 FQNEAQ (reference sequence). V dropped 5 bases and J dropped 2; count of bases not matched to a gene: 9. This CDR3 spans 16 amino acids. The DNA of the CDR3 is TGTGCCAGCAGCCCACTACTAGCGGCGATCACAGATACGCAGTATTTT. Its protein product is CASSPLLAAITDTQYF.

CDR3 amino acids: CASSSDRREQYF. CDR3 in DNA: TGTGCCAGCAGCTCGGACAGGCGGGAGCAGTACTTC. The chain uses TRBV5-4 and TRBJ2-7; 7 bases match TRBD1. The CDR3 extends over 12 amino acids. Per the germline V gene, CDR1 is SGHNT and CDR2 is YYREEE (reference sequence). The trim removed 3 bases at V and 7 bases at J, leaving 4 bases unmatched.

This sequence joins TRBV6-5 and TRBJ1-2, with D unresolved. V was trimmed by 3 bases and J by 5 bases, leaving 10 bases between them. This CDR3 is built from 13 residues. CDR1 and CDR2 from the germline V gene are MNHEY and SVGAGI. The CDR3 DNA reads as TGTGCCAGCAGTTATTCATTAGGATATGGCTACACCTTC. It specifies CASSYSLGYGYTF.

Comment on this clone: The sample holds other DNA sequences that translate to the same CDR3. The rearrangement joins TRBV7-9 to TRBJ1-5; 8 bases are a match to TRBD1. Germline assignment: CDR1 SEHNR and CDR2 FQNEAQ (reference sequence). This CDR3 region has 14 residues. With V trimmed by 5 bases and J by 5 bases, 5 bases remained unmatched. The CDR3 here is CASSLGQGHQPQHF. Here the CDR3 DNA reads TGTGCCAGCAGCCTAGGACAGGGCCATCAGCCCCAGCATTTT.

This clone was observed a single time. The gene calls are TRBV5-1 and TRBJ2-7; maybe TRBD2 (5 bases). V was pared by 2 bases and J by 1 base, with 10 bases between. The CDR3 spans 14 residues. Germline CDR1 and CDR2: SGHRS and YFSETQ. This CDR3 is CASSLYRGSYEQYF. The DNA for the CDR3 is TGCGCCAGCAGCTTATACCGAGGGTCCTACGAGCAGTACTTC. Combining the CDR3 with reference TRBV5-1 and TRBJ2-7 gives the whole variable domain KAGVTQTPRYLIKTRGQQVTLSCSPISGHRSVSWYQQTPGQGLQFLFEYFSETQRNKGNFPGRFSGRQFSNSRSEMNVSTLELGDSALYLCASSLYRGSYEQYFGPGTRLTVT.

CDR3 loop: CASSIAEGPGTDTQYF. The DNA of the CDR3 is TGTGCCAGTAGTATAGCTGAGGGGCCGGGGACAGATACGCAGTATTTT. J is TRBJ2-3 and V is TRBV19, with D perhaps matching TRBD1 or TRBD2 (5 bases each). V was shortened by 1 base and J by 3 bases, with 14 bases between the two germline ends. The CDR3 extends over 16 amino acids. The germline gives CDR1 LNHDA, CDR2 SQIVND (reference sequence).

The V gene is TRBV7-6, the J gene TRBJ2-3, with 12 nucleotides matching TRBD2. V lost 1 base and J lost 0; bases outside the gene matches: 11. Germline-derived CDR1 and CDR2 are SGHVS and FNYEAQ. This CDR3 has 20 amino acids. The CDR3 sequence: CASSLGLMVLAGGSTDTQYF. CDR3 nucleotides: TGTGCCAGCAGCTTAGGCCTAATGGTACTAGCGGGGGGAAGCACAGATACGCAGTATTTT.

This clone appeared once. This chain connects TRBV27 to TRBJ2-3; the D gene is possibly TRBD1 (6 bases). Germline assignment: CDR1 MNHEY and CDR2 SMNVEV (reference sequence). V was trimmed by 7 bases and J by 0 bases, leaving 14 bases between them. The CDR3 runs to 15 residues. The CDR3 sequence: CASTPGGPSTDTQYF. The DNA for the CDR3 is TGTGCCAGCACCCCTGGGGGCCCAAGCACAGATACGCAGTATTTT.

As DNA, the CDR3 is TGTGCCAGCAGTGATGGAGCTGGCTACACCTTC. This sequence encodes CASSDGAGYTF. The rearrangement links TRBV25-1 to TRBJ1-2; D gene unclear. The CDR3 is 11 amino acids. V lost 3 bases and J lost 7, with 6 bases in between. Germline loops: CDR1 MGHDK, CDR2 SYGVNS.

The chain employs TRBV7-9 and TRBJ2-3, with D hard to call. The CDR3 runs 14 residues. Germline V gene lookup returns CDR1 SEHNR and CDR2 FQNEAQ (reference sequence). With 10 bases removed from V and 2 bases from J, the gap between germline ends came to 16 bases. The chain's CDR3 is CATYYPPSTDTQYF. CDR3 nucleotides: TGTGCCACGTACTATCCACCTTCCACAGATACGCAGTATTTT.

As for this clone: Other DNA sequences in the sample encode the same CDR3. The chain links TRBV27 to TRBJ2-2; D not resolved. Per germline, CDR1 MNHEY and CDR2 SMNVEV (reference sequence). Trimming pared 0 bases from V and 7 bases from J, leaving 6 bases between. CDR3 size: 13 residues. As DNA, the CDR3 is TGTGCCAGCAGTTTATCGGGCTTCGGGGAGCTGTTTTTT. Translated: CASSLSGFGELFF.

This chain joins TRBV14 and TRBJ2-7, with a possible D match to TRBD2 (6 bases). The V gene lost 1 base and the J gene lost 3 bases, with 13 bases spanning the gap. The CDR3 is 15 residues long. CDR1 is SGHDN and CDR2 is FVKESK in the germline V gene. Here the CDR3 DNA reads TGTGCCAGCAGCCAAGGGGCGGGACTCGGCTACGAGCAGTACTTC. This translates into CASSQGAGLGYEQYF. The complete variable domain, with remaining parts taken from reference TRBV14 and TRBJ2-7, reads EAGVTQFPSHSVIEKGQTVTLRCDPISGHDNLYWYRRVMGKEIKFLLHFVKESKQDESGMPNNRFLAERTGGTYSTLKVQPAELEDSGVYFCASSQGAGLGYEQYFGPGTRLTVT.

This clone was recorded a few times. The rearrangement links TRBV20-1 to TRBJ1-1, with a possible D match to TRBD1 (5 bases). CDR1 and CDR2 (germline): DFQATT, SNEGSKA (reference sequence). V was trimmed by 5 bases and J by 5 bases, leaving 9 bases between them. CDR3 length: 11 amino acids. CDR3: CSAERGTEAFF. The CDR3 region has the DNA TGCAGTGCTGAACGGGGGACTGAAGCTTTCTTT.

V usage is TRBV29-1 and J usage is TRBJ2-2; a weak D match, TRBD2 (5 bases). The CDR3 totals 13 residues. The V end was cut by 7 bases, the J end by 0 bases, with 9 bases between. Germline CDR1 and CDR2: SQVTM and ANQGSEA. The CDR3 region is CSATGSNTGELFF. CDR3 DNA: TGCAGCGCCACGGGGTCGAACACCGGGGAGCTGTTTTTT.

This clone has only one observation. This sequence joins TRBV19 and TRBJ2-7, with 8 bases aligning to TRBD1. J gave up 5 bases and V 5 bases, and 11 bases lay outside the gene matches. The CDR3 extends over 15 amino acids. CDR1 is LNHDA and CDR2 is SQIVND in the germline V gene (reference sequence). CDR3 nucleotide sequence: TGTGCCAGTAGTTTTTGGACAGGGTTGCGCAACGAGCAGTACTTC. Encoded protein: CASSFWTGLRNEQYF.